A single sample gave rise to the 9 T cell receptor beta chains below, sequenced in a study of blood T cell repertoires in COVID-19. Some clones are missing from TCRdb's copy, which holds only in-frame ones; the method was immunoSEQ multiplex PCR. The sample shows around 300,000 clones, 70% to 90% of them seen only once. What was sequenced was PBMCs or T cells enriched from blood (not recorded which). These receptors were obtained from a woman aged 25 to 45 who had recovered from COVID-19.

The chain carries TRBV9 and TRBJ2-2; TRBD1 agrees at 9 bases. The germline CDR1 and CDR2 sequences are SGDLS and YYNGEE. Trimming took 4 bases from V and 6 from J; bases not matched to a gene: 4. The CDR3 is made up of 14 amino acids. The chain's CDR3 is CASSQTGGPGELFF. CDR3 sequence (DNA): TGTGCCAGCAGCCAGACAGGGGGTCCCGGGGAGCTGTTTTTT.

The V gene is TRBV27, the J gene TRBJ2-2; D is undetermined. Looked up from germline, CDR1 is MNHEY and CDR2 is SMNVEV (reference sequence). Trimming left V 5 bases short and J 7 bases short, with 11 bases between. There are 13 residues in the CDR3. The CDR3 DNA reads as TGTGCCAGCAGTGGAGTCTTTGGCGGGGAGCTGTTTTTT. Protein sequence: CASSGVFGGELFF.

This chain connects TRBV9 to TRBJ2-5; 8 positions match TRBD2. Germline-derived CDR1 and CDR2 are SGDLS and YYNGEE. There are 16 residues in the CDR3. The V segment lost 0 bases and the J segment 4 bases; nucleotides outside the gene matches: 8. CDR3 coding DNA: TGTGCCAGCAGCGTAGCTGCGGGGGGCCAGGGAGAGACCCAGTACTTC. This sequence encodes CASSVAAGGQGETQYF.

V and J are TRBV23-1 and TRBJ2-4, with 9 nucleotides matching TRBD1. TRBV23-1 belongs to the ORF category, with a function that is uncertain. The V segment lost 1 base and the J segment 2 bases; nucleotides outside the gene matches: 18. This CDR3 comprises 21 residues. The CDR3 region is CASSQCRADRGHILTKNIQYF. CDR3 DNA: TGCGCCAGCAGTCAATGCCGGGCGGACAGGGGCCACATCCTAACCAAAAACATTCAGTACTTC.

The gene calls are TRBV18 and TRBJ2-7; unclear D gene. The germline CDR1 and CDR2 sequences are KGHSH and LQKENI. This CDR3 spans 12 amino acids. V lost 2 bases and J 2 bases, leaving 4 bases between the germline ends. The CDR3 here is CASSPVTYEQYF. The DNA of the CDR3 is TGTGCCAGCTCACCAGTTACCTACGAGCAGTACTTC.

The V call is TRBV5-1, the J call TRBJ2-5; 10 bases line up with TRBD2. The V gene end was trimmed by 4 bases and the J gene end by 5 bases; junction bases not matched to a gene: 5. This CDR3 has 14 amino acids. Germline V gene lookup returns CDR1 SGHRS and CDR2 YFSETQ. DNA of the CDR3: TGCGCCAGCAGCCTTAGCGGGAGGTGGGAGACCCAGTACTTC. It is translated as CASSLSGRWETQYF.

The table lists this clone with a few counts. This sequence joins TRBV2 and TRBJ1-6; the match to TRBD1 covers 8 bases. This CDR3 is built from 15 residues. V shed 8 bases and J 0 bases; nucleotides not matched to a gene: 3. Germline CDR1 is SNHLY and CDR2 is FYNNEI. CDR3 region: CASDGQGSYNSPLHF. The CDR3 DNA is TGTGCCAGCGATGGACAGGGCTCCTATAATTCACCCCTCCACTTT. Together with reference TRBV2 and TRBJ1-6, the CDR3 gives the full variable domain: EPEVTQTPSHQVTQMGQEVILRCVPISNHLYFYWYRQILGQKVEFLVSFYNNEISEKSEIFDDQFSVERPDGSNFTLKIRSTKLEDSAMYFCASDGQGSYNSPLHFGNGTRLTVT.

The chain uses TRBV10-3 and TRBJ2-2; 7 bases agree with TRBD1. Germline-derived CDR1 and CDR2 are ENHRY and SYGVKD. CDR3 length: 14 amino acids. The ends lost 7 bases at V and 2 bases at J; junction bases unmatched: 4. The CDR3 coding sequence is TGTGCCATCATTGGGACAGTAAACACCGGGGAGCTGTTTTTT. Amino acids: CAIIGTVNTGELFF.

This clone was picked up one time. The chain is built from TRBV7-8 and TRBJ2-5, with 7 bases that match TRBD2. The CDR3 has 14 residues. After removal of 4 bases from V and 5 bases from J, the junction contained 7 bases not matched to a gene. The V gene's germline CDR1 is SGHVS and CDR2 FQNEAQ. The CDR3 DNA reads TGTGCCAGCAGCTCCGGGACTACCCTGGAGACCCAGTACTTC. Translating gives CASSSGTTLETQYF.